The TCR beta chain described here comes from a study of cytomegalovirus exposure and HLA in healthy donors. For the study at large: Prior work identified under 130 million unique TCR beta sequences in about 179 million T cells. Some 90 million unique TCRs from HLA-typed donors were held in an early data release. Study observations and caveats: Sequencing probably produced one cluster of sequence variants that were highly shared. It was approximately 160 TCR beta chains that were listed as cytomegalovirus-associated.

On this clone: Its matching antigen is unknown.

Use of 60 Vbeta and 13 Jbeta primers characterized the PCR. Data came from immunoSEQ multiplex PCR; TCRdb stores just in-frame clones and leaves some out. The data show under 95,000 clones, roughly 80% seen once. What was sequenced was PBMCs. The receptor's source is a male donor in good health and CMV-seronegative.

The CDR3 protein is CASSFRPPGLGQETQYF. Here the CDR3 DNA reads TGTGCCAGCTCTTTCCGCCCCCCGGGACTAGGACAAGAGACCCAGTACTTC. The chain recombines TRBV18 with TRBJ2-5; 8 bases align to TRBD2. The CDR3 totals 17 residues. CDR1 is KGHSH and CDR2 is LQKENI in the germline V gene. Germline trimming cut 6 bases from V and 2 bases from J; bases unmatched to any gene: 14.